This T cell receptor beta chain was identified during a study of technical replicates of blood from a few donors. The protocol was immunoSEQ multiplex PCR, while the TCRdb copy is restricted to in-frame clones and leaves out a portion. The repertoire includes fewer than 100,000 clones, about 95% of them detected once, and about 0.3% sits in the top ten. In this sample, this clone turned up once. The clonotype was recovered from a human donor in good health. Source material: T cells isolated from PBMCs.

The DNA for the CDR3 is TGTGCCAGCAGCCCGTGGGACAGCTCGAGGTACGAGCAGTACTTC. Encoded protein: CASSPWDSSRYEQYF. This chain uses TRBV14 with TRBJ2-7, with 7 bases matching TRBD1. V shed 4 bases, J shed 4 bases, and the junction held 10 bases outside the gene matches. CDR1 and CDR2 (germline): SGHDN, FVKESK. CDR3 length equals 15 residues.